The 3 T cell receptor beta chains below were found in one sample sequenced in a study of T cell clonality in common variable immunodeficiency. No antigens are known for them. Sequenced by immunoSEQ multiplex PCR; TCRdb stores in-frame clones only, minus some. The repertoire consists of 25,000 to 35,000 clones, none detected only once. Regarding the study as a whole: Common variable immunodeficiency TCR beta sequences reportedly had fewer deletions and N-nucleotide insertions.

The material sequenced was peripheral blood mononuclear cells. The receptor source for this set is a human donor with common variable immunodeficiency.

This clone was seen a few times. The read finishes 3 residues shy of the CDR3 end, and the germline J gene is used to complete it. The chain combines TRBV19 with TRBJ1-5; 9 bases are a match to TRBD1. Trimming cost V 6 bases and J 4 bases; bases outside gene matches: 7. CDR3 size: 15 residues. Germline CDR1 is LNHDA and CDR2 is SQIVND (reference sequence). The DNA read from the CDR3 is TGTGCCAGTAGGACTACAGGGGGCGGGAATCAGCCC. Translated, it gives CASRTTGGGNQP. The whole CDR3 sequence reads CASRTTGGGNQPQHF.

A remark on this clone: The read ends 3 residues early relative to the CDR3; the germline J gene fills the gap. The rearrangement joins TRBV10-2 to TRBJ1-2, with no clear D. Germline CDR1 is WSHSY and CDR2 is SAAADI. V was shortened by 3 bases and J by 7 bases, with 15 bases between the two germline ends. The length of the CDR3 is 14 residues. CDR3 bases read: TGCGCCAGCAGTGAAGGTCCTCCGGAGGGTGGC. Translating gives CASSEGPPEGG. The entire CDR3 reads CASSEGPPEGGYTF.

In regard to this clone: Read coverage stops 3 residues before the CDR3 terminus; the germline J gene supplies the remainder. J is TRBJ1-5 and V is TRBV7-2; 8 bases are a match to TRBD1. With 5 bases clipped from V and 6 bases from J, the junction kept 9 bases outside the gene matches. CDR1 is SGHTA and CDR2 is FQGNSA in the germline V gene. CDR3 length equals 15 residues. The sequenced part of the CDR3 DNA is TGTGCCAGCAGCGAGACCGGGACAGGATTTCAGCCC. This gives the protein CASSETGTGFQP. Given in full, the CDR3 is CASSETGTGFQPQHF.